These 19 T cell receptor beta chains were all obtained from the same sample, sequenced in a study of T cells in Graves' hyperthyroidism and ophthalmopathy (dated by TCRdb to about 2019). The library was produced with multiplex PCR. The data were produced on an Illumina HiSeq 2000. The TCR beta CDR3 regions were amplified from RNA transcripts. The TCR CDR3 was subjected to a first round of RT-PCR using the HTBI primer set and the Qiagen OneStep RT-PCR kit. The public reads were quality trimmed at Q25 with fastp and then assembled into clones with MiXCR by TCRdb, keeping productive beta chains. Merged by CDR3 protein, the rows form single entries marked with the most common genes and DNA. Within this sample are around 350,000 distinct CDR3 sequences, with about a fifth of them counted one time only. The leading ten clones occupy about 3.7% of the sample. The source material was blood. The source is a woman aged 18 to 35 with Graves' hyperthyroidism.

Turning to this clonotype: This clone may be a read error of a much larger clone one base away. The chain recombines TRBV6-1 with TRBJ1-5, with 9 nucleotides matching TRBD1. Germline CDR1 MNHNS, CDR2 SASEGT. CDR3 length: 19 residues. CDR3 in DNA: TGTTCCAGCAGTGCTTTCGGGACAGGGCCATCGCAGGGCAATCAGCCCCAGCATTTT. Translation gives CSSSAFGTGPSQGNQPQHF.

This clonotype was seen many times. This rearrangement joins TRBV20-1 to TRBJ1-1, with D unclear. Between the trimmed V and J ends, which lost 3 bases and 6 bases, there was a span of 17 bases. The CDR3 covers 14 residues. The V gene's germline CDR1 is DFQATT and CDR2 SNEGSKA (reference sequence). The CDR3 loop reads CSASEIGPRAEAFF. In nucleotides, the CDR3 is TGCAGTGCTAGCGAAATCGGTCCGAGGGCTGAAGCTTTCTTT.

The chain employs TRBV7-8 and TRBJ1-5; a possible D gene is TRBD1 (6 bases). The CDR3 contains 14 residues. Germline V lookup: CDR1 SGHVS, CDR2 FQNEAQ. The V end lost 2 bases, the J end lost 4 bases, and 9 bases lay between the germline ends. The CDR3: CASSLKQGNQPQHF. CDR3 bases: TGTGCCAGCAGCTTAAAACAGGGAAATCAGCCCCAGCATTTT.

In this sample, this clonotype turned up many times. The genes are TRBV15 and TRBJ2-4; 8 nucleotides match TRBD2. Trimming cost V 0 bases and J 9 bases; bases outside gene matches: 7. The CDR3 covers 15 residues. Germline V gene lookup returns CDR1 LNHNV and CDR2 YYDKDF (reference sequence). The CDR3 DNA follows: TGTGCCACCAGCAGAGAACTAGCGGTAATCCGCATTCAGTACTTC. Translation gives CATSRELAVIRIQYF.

This clonotype turned up a few times. The V call is TRBV7-2, the J call TRBJ1-1, with D hard to call. Germline CDR1 reads SGHTA; CDR2 reads FQGNSA. CDR3 length: 13 amino acids. The V end was cut by 3 bases, the J end by 4 bases, with 9 bases between. Written as DNA, the CDR3 is TGTGCCAGCAGCTTGGGTTGGAGCACTGAAGCTTTCTTT. Amino acids: CASSLGWSTEAFF.

The rearrangement uses TRBV7-2 and TRBJ2-7; 15 bases are a match to TRBD2. J gave up 0 bases and V 0 bases, and 6 bases lay outside the gene matches. The CDR3 is made up of 19 amino acids. CDR1 is SGHTA and CDR2 is FQGNSA in the germline V gene. The CDR3 DNA is TGTGCCAGCAGCTTAGCTGGGACTAGCGGGGGGCTTAGCTCCTACGAGCAGTACTTC. Translating gives CASSLAGTSGGLSSYEQYF. Filled out from reference TRBV7-2 and TRBJ2-7, the complete variable domain reads GAGVSQSPSNKVTEKGKDVELRCDPISGHTALYWYRQSLGQGLEFLIYFQGNSAPDKSGLPSDRFSAERTGGSVSTLTIQRTQQEDSAVYLCASSLAGTSGGLSSYEQYFGPGTRLTVT.

At least ten counts were recorded for this clonotype. The chain employs TRBV6-2 or TRBV6-3 and TRBJ1-1; tentative D call: TRBD1 (5 bases). Germline values: CDR1 MNHEY, CDR2 SVGEGT. V was pared by 6 bases and J by 3 bases, with 14 bases between. The CDR3 is 14 residues long. CDR3 bases: TGTGCCAGCAGGGGGACTCCGGCGGACACTGAAGCTTTCTTT. Translated, it gives CASRGTPADTEAFF.

The gene calls are TRBV7-6 and TRBJ1-2; weak D call: TRBD1 (5 bases). CDR3 length: 16 residues. CDR1 and CDR2 from the germline V gene are SGHVS and FNYEAQ. V lost 5 bases and J 0 bases, leaving 16 bases between the germline ends. The CDR3 DNA is TGTGCCAGCAGCCCCTCCGGGACTCCTACTAACTATGGCTACACCTTC. This translates into CASSPSGTPTNYGYTF. Combining the CDR3 with reference TRBV7-6 and TRBJ1-2 gives the whole variable domain GAGVSQSPRYKVTKRGQDVALRCDPISGHVSLYWYRQALGQGPEFLTYFNYEAQQDKSGLPNDRFSAERPEGSISTLTIQRTEQRDSAMYRCASSPSGTPTNYGYTFGSGTRLTVV.

In its sample, this clonotype was seen many times. The chain couples TRBV20-1 to TRBJ1-1, with D possibly matching TRBD1 (5 bases). Between the trimmed V and J ends, which lost 6 bases and 6 bases, there was a span of 17 bases. The CDR3 has 13 amino acids. Germline V CDR1 and CDR2: DFQATT, SNEGSKA (reference sequence). The CDR3 protein is CSATPTVNAEAFF. The CDR3 DNA is TGCAGTGCGACTCCGACAGTTAACGCTGAAGCTTTCTTT.

This clonotype was recorded many times. The chain employs TRBV29-1 and TRBJ1-2; TRBD1 might be the D (6 bases). CDR3 size: 10 residues. Per the germline V gene, CDR1 is SQVTM and CDR2 is ANQGSEA. Trimming removed 2 bases at V and 9 bases at J, with 7 bases between. The CDR3 spells CSVETGSYTF. The CDR3 region has the DNA TGCAGCGTTGAAACAGGGAGCTACACCTTC.

The sample holds many counts of this clonotype. The chain combines TRBV29-1 with TRBJ2-7; 7 bases map to TRBD1. The J segment lost 2 bases and the V segment lost 5 bases, leaving 9 bases of the junction unmatched. The CDR3 consists of 14 residues. Per the germline V gene, CDR1 is SQVTM and CDR2 is ANQGSEA. In DNA, the CDR3 is TGCAGCGTTTCAACAGGGGCCCCCGCCTACGAGCAGTACTTC. Encoded protein: CSVSTGAPAYEQYF.

This clonotype was counted at least ten times. This CDR3 reads CASSHPGQGLLSNQPQHF. CDR3 sequence (DNA): TGTGCCAGCAGTCACCCGGGACAGGGCCTACTTAGCAATCAGCCCCAGCATTTT. This chain links TRBV2 with TRBJ1-5, with TRBD1 identical over 9 bases. The CDR3 is made up of 18 amino acids. With 5 bases clipped from V and 0 bases from J, the junction kept 11 bases outside the gene matches. Germline V lookup: CDR1 SNHLY, CDR2 FYNNEI.

This clonotype was seen at least ten times. J is TRBJ1-5 and V is TRBV11-2; no clear D gene. Trimming stripped 5 bases from V and 4 bases from J, with 3 bases between. Germline V lookup: CDR1 SGHAT, CDR2 FQNNGV. The CDR3 sequence is 11 residues long. This chain's CDR3 is CASSANQPQHF. CDR3 nucleotide sequence: TGTGCCAGCAGCGCAAATCAGCCCCAGCATTTT.

This clonotype was picked up many times. V usage is TRBV11-2 and J usage is TRBJ2-5; D remains ambiguous. Looked up from germline, CDR1 is SGHAT and CDR2 is FQNNGV. V dropped 5 bases and J dropped 1 base, with 11 bases sitting between them. This CDR3 is 14 amino acids long. The CDR3 nucleotides read TGTGCCAGCAGCCGAACACAGTTCCAAGAGACCCAGTACTTC. This gives the protein CASSRTQFQETQYF.

The table lists this clonotype with a count of one. The chain combines TRBV7-9 with TRBJ2-7; D is ambiguous. V gave up 1 base and J gave up 7 bases, with 8 bases separating them. The length of the CDR3 is 12 residues. CDR1 SEHNR and CDR2 FQNEAQ come from the germline V gene (reference sequence). CDR3 coding DNA: TGTGCCAGCAGCTTAGACACGTGGGAGCAGTACGTC. Translation: CASSLDTWEQYV.

The rearrangement joins TRBV10-3 to TRBJ2-2; 12 nucleotides align to TRBD2. This CDR3 spans 15 amino acids. V shed 8 bases, J shed 4 bases, and the junction held 5 bases outside the gene matches. The germline V gene has CDR1 ENHRY and CDR2 SYGVKD. The CDR3 bases are TGTGCCATCTCTAGCGGGGGGGCGGGCACCGGGGAGCTGTTTTTT. As protein: CAISSGGAGTGELFF.

This clonotype was found a few times. This may arise from a read error, as a much more abundant clone is one base away. Since no conserved phenylalanine or tryptophan closes the CDR3, a read error is the likely cause. This sequence joins TRBV12-3 or TRBV12-4 and TRBJ2-5; D gene unclear. Trimming took off 5 bases at V and 5 bases at J, with 21 bases between the two ends. This CDR3 contains 16 residues. The chain's CDR3 is CASSRRRAPLGETQYS. In DNA form, the CDR3 reads TGTGCCAGCAGTCGTCGACGGGCCCCCTTGGGGGAGACCCAGTACTCC.

This clonotype has a count of ten or more. This chain uses TRBV10-3 with TRBJ1-5; TRBD1 might be the D (5 bases). Trimming took off 3 bases at V and 0 bases at J, with 9 bases between the two ends. The CDR3 is 15 amino acids. In germline, CDR1 is ENHRY, CDR2 SYGVKD. In nucleotides, the CDR3 is TGTGCCATCAGTGAATGGGGGATTAGCAATCAGCCCCAGCATTTT. It codes for CAISEWGISNQPQHF.

This clonotype was counted ten times or more. This chain uses TRBV24-1 with TRBJ2-7; 8 nucleotides align to TRBD1. The CDR3 runs 14 residues. Trimming removed 4 bases from V and 3 bases from J; junction bases left unmatched: 4. Germline assignment: CDR1 KGHDR and CDR2 SFDVKD. CDR3 residues: CATSEQDRVYEQYF. CDR3 DNA sequence: TGTGCCACCAGTGAGCAGGACAGGGTCTACGAGCAGTACTTC.